This T cell receptor (beta chain) was identified in a study of early T cells in non-severe SARS-CoV-2 infection. General study points: Missing private and CD4 specificities, VDJdb matching favored anti-spike CD8 responses.

Germline V gene data show CDR1 as SGHVS and CDR2 as FQNEAQ. CDR3 length: 15 residues. Trimming stripped 8 bases from V and 0 bases from J, with 14 bases between. This clonotype was seen many times. The antigen is not known. TCRdb fed the 5' RACE reads into MiXCR, producing one record per CDR3 protein. The table includes fewer than 65,000 distinct CDR3 sequences, approximately 6.1% detected once. This clonotype was obtained from an adult who was a healthcare worker with PCR-confirmed SARS-CoV-2 infection or an uninfected control (not recorded which). The sequencing used whole blood, collected at baseline. The chain has TRBV7-8 and TRBJ2-1; tentative D call: TRBD2 (6 bases). The CDR3 reads CASLHFGGSYNEQFF. The CDR3 DNA reads as TGTGCCAGCCTGCATTTCGGGGGCTCCTACAATGAGCAGTTCTTC.